Each of the 20 T cell receptor beta chains below was sequenced from the same sample in a study of shared clonotypes between healthy human individuals. Sequencing used immunoSEQ multiplex PCR; TCRdb keeps in-frame clones, though not all of them. The sample shows fewer than 650,000 clones, roughly four fifths of them seen only once. The sequencing input was PBMCs. These receptors all come from a woman in her 40s in good health. Some clones in this sample may be carry-over from other donors' samples.

The V and J genes are TRBV27 and TRBJ2-5; 12 bases are shared with TRBD2. The CDR3 covers 17 residues. Germline CDR1 and CDR2: MNHEY and SMNVEV (reference sequence). J gave up 5 bases and V 5 bases, and 12 bases lay outside the gene matches. CDR3 sequence (DNA): TGTGCCAGCAGTCCACCGAATCTAGCGGGAGGGCTGGAGACCCAGTACTTC. It codes for CASSPPNLAGGLETQYF.

CDR3 coding DNA: TGCGCCAGCAGGAAGAAGCCCTACGAGCAGTACTTC. This gives the protein CASRKKPYEQYF. V usage is TRBV23-1 and J usage is TRBJ2-7; D is uncertain. TRBV23-1 is designated an ORF whose function remains uncertain. This CDR3 is 12 amino acids long. Deletions cut 6 bases from V and 2 bases from J, with 8 bases between.

The gene calls are TRBV21-1 and TRBJ1-5. TRBV21-1 is described as a pseudogene. The CDR3 is made up of 19 amino acids. Here the CDR3 reads CASSIYPNSIHRGNQPQHF. CDR3 DNA: TGTGCCAGCAGCATATACCCCAATTCGATACATAGGGGCAATCAGCCCCAGCATTTT.

This chain joins TRBV19 and TRBJ2-1; 7 nucleotides match TRBD1. The CDR3 covers 17 residues. The trim removed 5 bases at V and 6 bases at J, leaving 16 bases unmatched. The germline gives CDR1 LNHDA, CDR2 SQIVND (reference sequence). DNA of the CDR3: TGTGCCAGTAGTGACCCCCGAGGACAGGCCAGACCCAATGAGCAGTTCTTC. It codes for CASSDPRGQARPNEQFF.

This clone was observed many times. V and J are TRBV11-3 and TRBJ2-7, with TRBD1 matching 9 bases. The ends lost 3 bases at V and 3 bases at J; junction bases unmatched: 6. The germline gives CDR1 SGHNT, CDR2 YENEEA. The CDR3 contains 15 residues. The CDR3 nucleotides read TGTGCCAGCAGCTTGTCCGGACAGGGGCACTACGAGCAGTACTTC. This encodes CASSLSGQGHYEQYF.

The rearrangement links TRBV19 to TRBJ2-7; 9 bases fit TRBD1. From germline, CDR1 is LNHDA and CDR2 SQIVND (reference sequence). The CDR3 contains 14 residues. Germline trimming cut 3 bases from V and 6 bases from J; bases unmatched to any gene: 6. The CDR3 protein is CASSMGPDRGEQYF. In DNA, the CDR3 is TGTGCCAGTAGTATGGGGCCGGACAGGGGCGAGCAGTACTTC. Combining the CDR3 with reference TRBV19 and TRBJ2-7 gives the whole variable domain DGGITQSPKYLFRKEGQNVTLSCEQNLNHDAMYWYRQDPGQGLRLIYYSQIVNDFQKGDIAEGYSVSREKKESFPLTVTSAQKNPTAFYLCASSMGPDRGEQYFGPGTRLTVT.

The chain recombines TRBV28 with TRBJ1-2; D is perhaps TRBD1 (5 bases). Germline CDR1 and CDR2: MDHEN and SYDVKM. The length of the CDR3 is 14 residues. Trimming shortened V by 3 bases and J by 2 bases, and 10 bases separated the two germline ends. CDR3 DNA: TGTGCCAGCAGTTTCCAGGGAGAGAACTATGGCTACACCTTC. It yields the protein CASSFQGENYGYTF.

This chain uses TRBV28 with TRBJ2-1, with 10 bases identical to TRBD2. CDR1 and CDR2 from the germline V gene are MDHEN and SYDVKM. J lost 2 bases, V lost 3 bases, and 1 base had no gene match. The CDR3 has 15 amino acids. The CDR3 nucleotides read TGTGCCAGCAGTTTGAGCGGGAGGGCCTACAATGAGCAGTTCTTC. Encoded protein: CASSLSGRAYNEQFF.

A remark on this clone: A far bigger clonotype differs at one base, so this is likely a read error. The chain has TRBV28 and TRBJ2-7; D might be TRBD2 (5 bases). CDR1 and CDR2 (germline): MDHEN, SYDVKM. The CDR3 consists of 16 residues. The CDR3 coding sequence is TGTGCCAGCAGTTACCCTCACGGAGGTTCCTACAATGAGCGGTTCTTC. Amino acid sequence: CASSYPHGGSYNERFF.

In regard to this clone: Since a far larger clone is one base different, this is likely a read error. V gene TRBV4-3 combines with J gene TRBJ2-6; weak D call: TRBD2 (6 bases). Germline lookup yields CDR1 LGHNA and CDR2 YSLEER. This CDR3 is built from 17 residues. The CDR3 here is CASNQDPGTSGANVLTF. The DNA of the CDR3 is TGCGCCAGCAACCAAGATCCAGGGACTTCTGGGGCCAACGTCCTGACTTTC.

J is TRBJ1-1 and V is TRBV4-2; 7 nucleotides line up with TRBD1. Germline CDR1 and CDR2: LGHNA and YNFKEQ. After removal of 3 bases from V and 4 bases from J, the junction contained 17 bases not matched to a gene. The CDR3 has 18 residues. CDR3 sequence reads: CASSQDPGGGLWATEAFF. The CDR3 DNA reads TGTGCCAGCAGCCAGGACCCAGGGGGAGGTTTGTGGGCCACTGAAGCTTTCTTT.

In nucleotides, the CDR3 is TGTGCCAGTAGTATACGCCGGGGACTAGCGGGAGTTAATGAGCAGTTCTTC. Amino acids: CASSIRRGLAGVNEQFF. The V and J genes are TRBV19 and TRBJ2-1, with 14 bases aligning to TRBD2. The trim removed 2 bases at V and 7 bases at J, leaving 7 bases unmatched. Germline V CDR1 and CDR2: LNHDA, SQIVND (reference sequence). CDR3 length: 17 residues.

The table lists this clone with many counts. Other DNA sequences in this sample translate to the same CDR3. This chain joins TRBV30 and TRBJ1-5; D remains unclear. The CDR3 covers 13 residues. V lost 2 bases to trimming and J lost 0 bases, with 5 bases between them. Germline CDR1 GTSNPN, CDR2 SVGIG (reference sequence). CDR3 nucleotide sequence: TGTGCCTGGAGTCTTAATAGCAATCAGCCCCAGCATTTT. Translating it yields CAWSLNSNQPQHF.

The chain has TRBV4-1 and TRBJ2-7; 7 bases are shared with TRBD1. Germline CDR1 MGHRA, CDR2 YSYEKL. There are 14 residues in the CDR3. The junction had 4 bases not matched to a gene; V was cut back by 3 bases and J by 2 bases. The CDR3 sequence: CASSQPGQPYEQYF. In DNA form, the CDR3 reads TGCGCCAGCAGCCAGCCGGGACAGCCCTACGAGCAGTACTTC.

The chain uses TRBV28 and TRBJ1-6, with D hard to call. The CDR3 extends over 13 amino acids. Per the germline V gene, CDR1 is MDHEN and CDR2 is SYDVKM. V was pared by 7 bases and J by 7 bases, with 11 bases between. CDR3 DNA: TGTGCCAGCACTCCAGAACCCAATTCACCCCTCCACTTT. This encodes CASTPEPNSPLHF.

V and J are TRBV19 and TRBJ1-5; a weak D match, TRBD1 (5 bases). Looked up from germline, CDR1 is LNHDA and CDR2 is SQIVND (reference sequence). The CDR3 totals 13 residues. Trimming took 4 bases from V and 5 from J, leaving 9 bases between them. CDR3 amino acids: CASSSREDQPQHF. CDR3 sequence (DNA): TGTGCCAGTAGTAGCAGGGAGGATCAGCCCCAGCATTTT.

J is TRBJ2-3 and V is TRBV18; either TRBD1 or TRBD2 may supply D (5 bases each). Deletions cut 6 bases from V and 0 bases from J, with 7 bases between. CDR3 size: 13 residues. Looked up from germline, CDR1 is KGHSH and CDR2 is LQKENI. The DNA for the CDR3 is TGTGCCAGCTCCCGGGGCAGCACAGATACGCAGTATTTT. It codes for CASSRGSTDTQYF. The variable domain in full, with the rest retrieved from reference TRBV18 and TRBJ2-3, is NAGVMQNPRHLVRRRGQEARLRCSPMKGHSHVYWYRQLPEEGLKFMVYLQKENIIDESGMPKERFSAEFPKEGPSILRIQQVVRGDSAAYFCASSRGSTDTQYFGPGTRLTVL.

J is TRBJ2-1 and V is TRBV27; TRBD2 might be the D (6 bases). V was clipped by 5 bases and J by 10 bases, with 15 bases between them. CDR3 length: 13 residues. Germline CDR1 reads MNHEY; CDR2 reads SMNVEV (reference sequence). DNA of the CDR3: TGTGCCAGCAGTCCCTCCTTGGGAGGAGAGCAGTTCTTC. Protein product: CASSPSLGGEQFF.

The V and J genes are TRBV7-8 and TRBJ2-7, with TRBD1 matching over 9 bases. Germline trimming cut 5 bases from V and 8 bases from J; bases unmatched to any gene: 19. The CDR3 is made up of 17 amino acids. CDR1 and CDR2 (germline): SGHVS, FQNEAQ. The CDR3 sequence: CASSPTESGTGRRKQYF. The CDR3 DNA is TGTGCCAGCAGCCCTACAGAGTCCGGGACAGGGAGGAGGAAGCAGTACTTC. The full variable domain, rest sourced from reference TRBV7-8 and TRBJ2-7, is GAGVSQSPRYKVAKRGQDVALRCDPISGHVSLFWYQQALGQGPEFLTYFQNEAQLDKSGLPSDRFFAERPEGSVSTLKIQRTQQEDSAVYLCASSPTESGTGRRKQYFGPGTRLTVT.

V usage is TRBV14 and J usage is TRBJ2-2, with no clear D. V shed 4 bases and J shed 6 bases, with 6 bases lying between them. This CDR3 contains 12 residues. The V gene's germline CDR1 is SGHDN and CDR2 FVKESK. CDR3 sequence: CASSPAAGELFF. In DNA form, the CDR3 reads TGTGCCAGCAGCCCGGCCGCCGGGGAGCTGTTTTTT.